The next 20 T cell receptor beta chains were all read from a single sample in a study of siplizumab effects on memory and regulatory T cells. Profiled with immunoSEQ multiplex PCR; TCRdb holds only in-frame clones, not every one. The sample includes around 87,000 clones, about 90% of them seen just once. Sequencing used CD4+ T cells sorted from blood. Receptor source: a human donor in good health.

The chain recombines TRBV6-1 with TRBJ1-4; D is possibly TRBD1 (5 bases). The germline V gene has CDR1 MNHNS and CDR2 SASEGT. The CDR3 contains 13 residues. Trimming left V 6 bases short and J 13 bases short, with 18 bases between. Here the CDR3 DNA reads TGTGCCAGCAGAAGACAGCCTGGCGGGGTACTGTTTTTT. Translated: CASRRQPGGVLFF.

This chain joins TRBV6-1 and TRBJ2-7; TRBD2 matches at 12 bases. Germline CDR1 and CDR2: MNHNS and SASEGT. V shed 6 bases and J 6 bases; nucleotides not matched to a gene: 9. The CDR3 length is 15 residues. The CDR3 DNA follows: TGTGCCAGCAGGGAGGGAATACTAGCGGGAGGCGAGCAGTACTTC. This gives the protein CASREGILAGGEQYF.

The rearrangement joins TRBV7-9 to TRBJ2-5; 7 bases line up with TRBD2. Germline CDR1 reads SEHNR; CDR2 reads FQNEAQ (reference sequence). The CDR3 sequence is 15 residues long. V trimming: 5 bases; J trimming: 0 bases; junction bases outside the gene matches: 6. The CDR3 DNA follows: TGTGCCAGCAGCCTAGGGAGCGGGGACCAAGAGACCCAGTACTTC. This gives the protein CASSLGSGDQETQYF.

The chain is built from TRBV6-1 and TRBJ1-2, with 9 bases that match TRBD1. CDR3 size: 17 residues. V shed 4 bases, J shed 3 bases, and the junction held 12 bases outside the gene matches. Per germline, CDR1 MNHNS and CDR2 SASEGT. CDR3 loop: CASSGTLGQGFYYGYTF. For the CDR3, the DNA is TGTGCCAGCAGTGGGACTTTGGGACAGGGTTTTTACTATGGCTACACCTTC.

V usage is TRBV7-6 and J usage is TRBJ2-7; possibly TRBD2 for D (6 bases). Germline CDR1 SGHVS, CDR2 FNYEAQ. This CDR3 has 16 amino acids. Trimming took off 5 bases at V and 9 bases at J, with 26 bases between the two ends. CDR3 sequence reads: CASSPGSGLKFAGQYF. The CDR3 DNA reads TGTGCCAGCAGCCCTGGGTCGGGACTCAAGTTTGCCGGGCAGTACTTC.

The chain couples TRBV28 to TRBJ2-7; D might be TRBD2 (5 bases). The CDR3 is 16 residues long. Germline-derived CDR1 and CDR2 are MDHEN and SYDVKM. Trimming took 7 bases from V and 1 from J, leaving 20 bases between them. The DNA for the CDR3 is TGTGCCAGCACCCGACCCCGGGGAAAAGAGTCCTACGAGCAGTACTTC. This encodes CASTRPRGKESYEQYF.

This clone was seen more than once but under ten times. The CDR3 is CASSLDGSPGDTQYF. CDR3 in DNA: TGCGCCAGCAGCTTGGACGGGAGCCCGGGAGATACGCAGTATTTT. This chain uses TRBV5-1 with TRBJ2-3; tentative D call: TRBD2 (6 bases). The CDR3 contains 15 residues. V was pared by 0 bases and J by 5 bases, with 13 bases between. The germline V gene encodes CDR1 SGHRS and CDR2 YFSETQ.

J is TRBJ1-5 and V is TRBV9; D remains unclear. This CDR3 is 13 amino acids long. The ends were cut back, 3 bases at V and 7 bases at J, with 11 bases in the middle. The V gene's germline CDR1 is SGDLS and CDR2 YYNGEE. The CDR3 loop is CASSGLMGQPQHF. The CDR3 nucleotides are TGTGCCAGCAGCGGACTCATGGGCCAGCCCCAGCATTTT.

V gene TRBV7-9 combines with J gene TRBJ2-3; TRBD1 aligns across 9 bases. Per germline, CDR1 SEHNR and CDR2 FQNEAQ (reference sequence). There are 13 residues in the CDR3. V shed 6 bases, J shed 5 bases, and the junction held 3 bases outside the gene matches. The CDR3 reads CASRKDRGDTQYF. CDR3 nucleotides: TGTGCCAGCAGAAAGGACAGGGGAGATACGCAGTATTTT.

The chain combines TRBV7-9 with TRBJ2-3; 7 bases match TRBD1. Germline CDR1 SEHNR, CDR2 FQNEAQ (reference sequence). Trimming at V came to 6 bases and at J to 6 bases, leaving 15 bases not matched to a gene. This CDR3 is built from 16 residues. CDR3 in amino acids: CASSKGQANVMDTQYF. The CDR3, as DNA: TGTGCCAGCAGTAAAGGACAGGCGAATGTGATGGATACGCAGTATTTT.

The chain joins TRBV7-9 to TRBJ1-2; D is undetermined. The ends were cut back, 1 base at V and 7 bases at J, with 10 bases in the middle. Germline V lookup: CDR1 SEHNR, CDR2 FQNEAQ (reference sequence). The CDR3 length is 13 residues. The DNA of the CDR3 is TGTGCCAGCAGCTTAGTCCCTTTGGGTGGCTACACCTTC. Amino acid sequence: CASSLVPLGGYTF.

The chain is built from TRBV7-8 and TRBJ1-4; 9 nucleotides align to TRBD1. Germline loops: CDR1 SGHVS, CDR2 FQNEAQ. The ends lost 5 bases at V and 8 bases at J; junction bases unmatched: 9. The CDR3 contains 15 residues. The CDR3 protein is CASSSSGQGSEKLFF. CDR3 nucleotides: TGTGCCAGCAGCAGCTCGGGACAGGGTTCCGAAAAACTGTTTTTT.

This sequence joins TRBV18 and TRBJ1-1; D is possibly TRBD1 (6 bases). This CDR3 spans 12 amino acids. Germline assignment: CDR1 KGHSH and CDR2 LQKENI. V lost 6 bases and J lost 7, with 12 bases in between. CDR3 in DNA: TGTGCCAGCTCTCAGGGGAAAGGTGAAGCTTTCTTT. Amino acids: CASSQGKGEAFF.

J is TRBJ2-7 and V is TRBV6-5, with D tentatively TRBD2 (7 bases). The V gene lost 3 bases and the J gene lost 2 bases, with 17 bases spanning the gap. The germline CDR1 and CDR2 sequences are MNHEY and SVGAGI. This CDR3 is 16 amino acids long. The DNA of the CDR3 is TGTGCCAGCAGTTATGGGGGCGGGAGTATTGCCTACGAGCAGTACTTC. Translated, it gives CASSYGGGSIAYEQYF.

The CDR3 region has the DNA TGCGCCAGCAGCTTGGCAGGGAGGTTCGACGAGCAGTACTTC. Its protein product is CASSLAGRFDEQYF. V and J are TRBV5-1 and TRBJ2-7; weak D call: TRBD2 (6 bases). Trimming cost V 0 bases and J 5 bases, with 12 bases left between them. The CDR3 has 14 residues. CDR1 and CDR2 from the germline V gene are SGHRS and YFSETQ.

The chain employs TRBV28 and TRBJ1-2, with 7 bases fitting TRBD1. CDR3 size: 13 residues. V trimming: 6 bases; J trimming: 8 bases; junction bases outside the gene matches: 9. Per the germline V gene, CDR1 is MDHEN and CDR2 is SYDVKM. For the CDR3, the DNA is TGTGCCAGCAGGGTAACTACAGGGGCCGGCTACACCTTC. Translating it yields CASRVTTGAGYTF.

The gene calls are TRBV28 and TRBJ2-5, with 7 bases fitting TRBD1. Trimming took 6 bases from V and 5 from J; bases not matched to a gene: 12. The CDR3 extends over 15 amino acids. Per the germline V gene, CDR1 is MDHEN and CDR2 is SYDVKM. The CDR3 region is CASRRAGGDWETQYF. CDR3 coding DNA: TGTGCCAGCAGGAGGGCAGGGGGAGACTGGGAGACCCAGTACTTC. The complete variable domain, with remaining parts taken from reference TRBV28 and TRBJ2-5, reads DVKVTQSSRYLVKRTGEKVFLECVQDMDHENMFWYRQDPGLGLRLIYFSYDVKMKEKGDIPEGYSVSREKKERFSLILESASTNQTSMYLCASRRAGGDWETQYFGPGTRLLVL.

The chain joins TRBV2 to TRBJ1-5; D unclear. Trimming stripped 6 bases from V and 3 bases from J, with 3 bases between. The germline CDR1 and CDR2 sequences are SNHLY and FYNNEI. The CDR3 covers 11 residues. The CDR3 DNA sequence: TGTGCCAGCAGGATCAATCAGCCCCAGCATTTT. This encodes CASRINQPQHF.

The CDR3 sequence: CAWRLRGDQPQHF. In DNA form, the CDR3 reads TGTGCCTGGAGACTACGGGGGGATCAGCCCCAGCATTTT. The chain employs TRBV30 and TRBJ1-5, with D possibly being TRBD1 (5 bases). Germline lookup yields CDR1 GTSNPN and CDR2 SVGIG (reference sequence). The ends were cut back, 3 bases at V and 5 bases at J, with 11 bases in the middle. The length of the CDR3 is 13 residues.

The chain employs TRBV5-1 and TRBJ1-2; no reliable D call. The CDR3 loop spans 13 amino acids. Trimming took 2 bases from V and 3 from J, leaving 8 bases between them. The germline V gene has CDR1 SGHRS and CDR2 YFSETQ. CDR3 protein: CASSLAGDYGYTF. CDR3 coding DNA: TGCGCCAGCAGCTTAGCGGGAGACTATGGCTACACCTTC. The full variable domain, its missing parts supplied by reference TRBV5-1 and TRBJ1-2, is KAGVTQTPRYLIKTRGQQVTLSCSPISGHRSVSWYQQTPGQGLQFLFEYFSETQRNKGNFPGRFSGRQFSNSRSEMNVSTLELGDSALYLCASSLAGDYGYTFGSGTRLTVV.